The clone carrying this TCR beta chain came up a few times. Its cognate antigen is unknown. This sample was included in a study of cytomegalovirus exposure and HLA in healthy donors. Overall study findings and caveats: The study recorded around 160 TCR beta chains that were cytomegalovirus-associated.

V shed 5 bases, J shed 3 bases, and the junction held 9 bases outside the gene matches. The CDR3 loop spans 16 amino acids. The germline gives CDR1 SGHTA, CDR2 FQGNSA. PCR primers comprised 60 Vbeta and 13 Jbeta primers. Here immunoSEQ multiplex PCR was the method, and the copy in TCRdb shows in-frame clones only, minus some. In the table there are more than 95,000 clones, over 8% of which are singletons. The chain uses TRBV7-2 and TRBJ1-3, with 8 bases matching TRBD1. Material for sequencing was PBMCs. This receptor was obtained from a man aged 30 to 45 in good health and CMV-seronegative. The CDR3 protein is CASSPGTGRGGNTIYF. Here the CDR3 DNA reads TGTGCCAGCAGCCCTGGGACAGGTCGAGGTGGAAACACCATATATTTT.